This T cell receptor (beta chain) is drawn from a study of blood T cell repertoires in COVID-19. Looking at the study overall: Spain, Italy and the United States supplied samples that represented acute and convalescent COVID-19.

Original processing notes: From reference gene primer amplification, estimates of nucleated cell counts were derived. Repertoires were generated with immunoSEQ multiplex PCR, while TCRdb's copy carries only in-frame clones and drops some. That table gives V, J and clone size, and the DNA gave D and trimming. This sample has approximately 250,000 clones, with about 83% found just once. V was clipped by 0 bases and J by 16 bases, with 16 bases between them. This CDR3 has 13 amino acids. The germline CDR1 and CDR2 sequences are SGHDT and YYEEEE. The Seattle site enrolled patients during active infection and followed them longitudinally.

Sequencing was carried out using peripheral blood. The rearrangement links TRBV5-6 to TRBJ1-4; D unclear. This receptor was obtained from an elderly woman with COVID-19, enrolled during active disease. This CDR3 is CASSLGFPGLQFF. The CDR3 coding sequence is TGTGCCAGCAGCTTGGGGTTTCCGGGGTTACAGTTTTTT.